This TCR beta chain originates from a study of identical twins. General study findings and limits: There were fewer insertions in abundant cord blood beta clonotypes, but memory repertoires showed no such pattern. An excess of low generation probability was shown by twin-shared out-of-frame alpha sequences.

This clonotype was seen only a few times. Its target is not known. A universal primer site came from template switching; cDNA carried unique molecular identifiers. TCRdb processed the 5' RACE reads anew with MiXCR; each CDR3 protein has one entry. The table has around 510,000 distinct CDR3 sequences, over 11% seen once. These same records also appear under a second study, on yellow fever vaccine responses in identical twins.

The TCR was taken from a woman aged 18-30 years in good health. The sequenced sample consisted of CD4+ T cells sorted from blood.

CDR3 amino acids: CASRHDRYTEAFF. In nucleotides, the CDR3 is TGTGCCAGCAGACACGACAGATACACTGAAGCTTTCTTT. V usage is TRBV6-6 and J usage is TRBJ1-1; D may be TRBD1 (5 bases). Germline V CDR1 and CDR2: MNHNY, SVGAGI (reference sequence). V lost 6 bases to trimming and J lost 3 bases, with 11 bases between them. The CDR3 totals 13 residues.